This T cell receptor beta chain emerged from a study of Tregs in tolerant kidney transplant recipients. At the level of the study: Mixed chimerism was transient after nonmyeloablative marrow transplants from related graft donors. Study-level points and caveats: No direct test of biological reproducibility was done here.

V dropped 7 bases and J dropped 11; count of bases not matched to a gene: 8. The CDR3 has 12 residues. The germline V gene has CDR1 ENHRY and CDR2 SYGVKD. Data came from immunoSEQ multiplex PCR; TCRdb stores just in-frame clones and leaves some out. The data hold roughly 80,000 clones, with 85% to 95% observed a single time. On this clone itself: The antigen remains unidentified.

Unstimulated Tregs (CD4+CD25+CD127-) and CD4+CD25- non-Tregs were sorted from PBMCs. Material: Tregs from blood, obtained before the transplant. The chain recombines TRBV10-3 with TRBJ1-1, with 9 bases that match TRBD1. The clonotype was recovered from a human donor who received a combined kidney and bone marrow transplant. The CDR3 here is CAIKGDRVDAFF. The CDR3 DNA follows: TGTGCCATCAAGGGGGACAGGGTAGACGCTTTCTTT.